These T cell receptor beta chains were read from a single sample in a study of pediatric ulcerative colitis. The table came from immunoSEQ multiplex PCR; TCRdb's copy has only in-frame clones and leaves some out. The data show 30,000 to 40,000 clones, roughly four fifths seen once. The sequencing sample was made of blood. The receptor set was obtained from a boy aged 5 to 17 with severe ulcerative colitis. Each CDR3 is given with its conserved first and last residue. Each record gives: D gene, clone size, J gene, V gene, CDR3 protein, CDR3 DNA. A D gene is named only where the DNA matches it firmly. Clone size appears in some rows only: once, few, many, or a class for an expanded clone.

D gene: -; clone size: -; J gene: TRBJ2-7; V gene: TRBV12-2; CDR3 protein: CASRRGGQFTYEQYF; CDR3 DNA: TGTGCAAGTCGCAGAGGGGGACAGTTCACCTACGAGCAGTACTTC
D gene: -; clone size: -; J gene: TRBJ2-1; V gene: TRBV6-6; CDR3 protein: CASSDYREESYNEQFF; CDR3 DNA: TGTGCCAGCAGTGACTATAGAGAAGAGTCCTACAATGAGCAGTTCTTC
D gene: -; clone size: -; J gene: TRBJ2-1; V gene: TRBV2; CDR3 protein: CASSENNEQFF; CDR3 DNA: TGTGCCAGCAGTGAAAACAATGAGCAGTTCTTC
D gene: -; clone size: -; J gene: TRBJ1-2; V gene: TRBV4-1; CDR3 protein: CASSQDGGIYGYTF; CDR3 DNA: TGCGCCAGCAGCCAAGACGGGGGAATTTATGGCTACACCTTC
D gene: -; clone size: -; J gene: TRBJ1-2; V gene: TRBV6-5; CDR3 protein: CASSSHYGYTF; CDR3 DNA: TGTGCCAGCAGCTCCCATTATGGCTACACCTTC
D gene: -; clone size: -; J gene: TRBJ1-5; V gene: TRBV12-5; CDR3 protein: CASGLVPIRGKGSGQPQHF; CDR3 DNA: TGTGCTAGTGGTTTGGTTCCCATCAGGGGTAAGGGTTCGGGACAGCCCCAGCATTTT
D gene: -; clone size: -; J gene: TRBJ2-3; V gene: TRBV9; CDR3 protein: CASSVGVSVFLTQYF; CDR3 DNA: TGTGCCAGCAGCGTAGGAGTTAGCGTTTTCCTTACGCAGTATTTT
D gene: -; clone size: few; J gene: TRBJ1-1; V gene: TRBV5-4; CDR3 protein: CASSASGGDTEAFF; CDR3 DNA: TGTGCCAGCAGCGCAAGTGGGGGGGACACTGAAGCTTTCTTT
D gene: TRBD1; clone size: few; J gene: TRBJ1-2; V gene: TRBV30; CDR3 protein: CAWGTGAIGYTF; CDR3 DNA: TGTGCCTGGGGTACAGGGGCAATTGGCTACACCTTC
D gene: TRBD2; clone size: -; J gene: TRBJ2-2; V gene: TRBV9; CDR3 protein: CASSLGTSGGELFF; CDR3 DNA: TGTGCCAGCAGCCTCGGGACTAGCGGGGGGGAGCTGTTTTTT
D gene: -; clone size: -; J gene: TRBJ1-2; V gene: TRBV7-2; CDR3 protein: CASSPTPGNYGYTF; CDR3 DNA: TGTGCCAGCAGCCCCACCCCCGGCAACTATGGCTACACCTTC
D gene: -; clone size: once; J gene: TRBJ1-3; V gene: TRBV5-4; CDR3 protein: CASSFAQLGDTIYF; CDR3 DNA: TGTGCCAGCAGCTTTGCCCAGTTAGGGGACACCATATATTTT
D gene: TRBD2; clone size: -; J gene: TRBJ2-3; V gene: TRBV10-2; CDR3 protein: CASSGLAGPSGTDTQYF; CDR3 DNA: TGCGCCAGCAGTGGACTAGCGGGCCCCTCTGGCACAGATACGCAGTATTTT
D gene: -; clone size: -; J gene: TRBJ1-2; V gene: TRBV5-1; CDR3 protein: CASSPRSDRLNYGYTF; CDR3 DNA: TGCGCCAGCAGCCCGAGGAGCGACAGACTCAACTATGGCTACACCTTC
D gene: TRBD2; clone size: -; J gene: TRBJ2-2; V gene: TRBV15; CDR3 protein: CATSRAGGAGELFF; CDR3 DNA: TGTGCCACCAGCAGAGCCGGGGGGGCCGGGGAGCTGTTTTTT
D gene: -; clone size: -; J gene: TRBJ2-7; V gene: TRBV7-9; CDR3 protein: CASSQDSSYEQYF; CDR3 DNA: TGTGCCAGCAGCCAGGACAGCTCCTACGAGCAGTACTTC
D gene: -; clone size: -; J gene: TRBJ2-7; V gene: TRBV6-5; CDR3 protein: CASSYRGDSYEQYF; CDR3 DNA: TGTGCCAGCAGTTACAGAGGAGACTCCTACGAGCAGTACTTC
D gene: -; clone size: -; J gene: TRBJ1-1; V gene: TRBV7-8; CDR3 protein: CASSRGVGGEAFF; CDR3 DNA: TGTGCCAGCAGCCGAGGGGTAGGTGGTGAAGCTTTCTTT
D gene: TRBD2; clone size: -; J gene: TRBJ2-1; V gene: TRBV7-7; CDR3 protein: CASSLVSGGANEQFF; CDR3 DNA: TGTGCCAGCAGCTTAGTAAGCGGGGGGGCCAATGAGCAGTTCTTC
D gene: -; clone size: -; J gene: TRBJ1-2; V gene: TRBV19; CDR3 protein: CASSTTELGIYGYTF; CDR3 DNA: TGTGCCAGTAGTACGACAGAATTGGGAATCTATGGCTACACCTTC
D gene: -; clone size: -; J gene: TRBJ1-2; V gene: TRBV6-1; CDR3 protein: CASRVTGEGYTF; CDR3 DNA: TGTGCCAGCCGGGTTACTGGGGAGGGCTACACCTTC
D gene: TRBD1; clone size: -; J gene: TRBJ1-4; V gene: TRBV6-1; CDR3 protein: CASSGGTGGGKLFF; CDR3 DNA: TGTGCCAGCAGTGGGGGGACAGGGGGCGGAAAACTGTTTTTT
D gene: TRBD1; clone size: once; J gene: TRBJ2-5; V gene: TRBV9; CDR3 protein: CASSPQSGQGRGETQYF; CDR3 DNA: TGTGCCAGCAGCCCCCAGTCGGGACAGGGAAGAGGAGAGACCCAGTACTTC
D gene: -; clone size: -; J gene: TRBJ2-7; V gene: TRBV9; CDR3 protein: CASSVEDGYEQYF; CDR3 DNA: TGTGCCAGCAGCGTAGAGGACGGCTACGAGCAGTACTTC
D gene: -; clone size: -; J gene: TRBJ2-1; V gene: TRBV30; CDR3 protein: CAWSQVWNEQFF; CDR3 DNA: TGTGCCTGGAGCCAGGTTTGGAATGAGCAGTTCTTC
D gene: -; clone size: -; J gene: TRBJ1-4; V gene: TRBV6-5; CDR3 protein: CASSGQQSQKLFF; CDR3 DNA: TGTGCCAGCAGCGGACAGCAGTCACAAAAACTGTTTTTT
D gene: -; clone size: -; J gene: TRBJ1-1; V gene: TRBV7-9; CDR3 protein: CASSLEGRVEAFF; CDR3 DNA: TGTGCCAGCAGCTTAGAGGGACGGGTAGAAGCTTTCTTT
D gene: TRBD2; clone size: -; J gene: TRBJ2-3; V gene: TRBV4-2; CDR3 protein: CASSPWTTSGGTDTQYF; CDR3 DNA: TGTGCCAGCAGCCCTTGGACCACTAGCGGGGGCACAGATACGCAGTATTTT
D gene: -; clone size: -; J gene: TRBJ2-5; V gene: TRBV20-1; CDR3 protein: CSASTQETQYF; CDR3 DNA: TGCAGTGCTAGCACCCAAGAGACCCAGTACTTC
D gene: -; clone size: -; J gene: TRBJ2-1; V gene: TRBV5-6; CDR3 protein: CASSVGTGYNEQFF; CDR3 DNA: TGTGCCAGCAGCGTTGGGACGGGTTACAATGAGCAGTTCTTC
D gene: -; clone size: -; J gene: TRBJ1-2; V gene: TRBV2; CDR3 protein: CASSESLSGTSPSYTF; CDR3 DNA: TGTGCCAGCAGTGAATCGCTTTCAGGGACGTCGCCCAGCTACACCTTC
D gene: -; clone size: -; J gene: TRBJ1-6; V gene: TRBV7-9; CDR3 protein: CASSHDKPNSPLHF; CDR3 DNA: TGTGCCAGCAGCCACGACAAGCCGAATTCACCCCTCCACTTT
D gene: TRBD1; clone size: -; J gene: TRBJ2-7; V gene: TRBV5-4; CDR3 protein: CASSLFDRAEQYF; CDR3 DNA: TGTGCCAGCAGCTTGTTCGACAGGGCCGAGCAGTACTTC
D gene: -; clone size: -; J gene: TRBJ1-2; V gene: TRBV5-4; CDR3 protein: CASSLAGDYGYTF; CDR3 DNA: TGTGCCAGCAGCTTGGCCGGCGACTATGGCTACACCTTC
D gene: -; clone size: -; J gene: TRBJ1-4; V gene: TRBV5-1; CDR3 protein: CASSLNGHLLNEKLFF; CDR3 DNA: TGCGCCAGCAGCTTGAACGGACACTTGCTGAATGAAAAACTGTTTTTT
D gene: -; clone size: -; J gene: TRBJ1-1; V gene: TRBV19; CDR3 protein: CASSPLHKNTEAFF; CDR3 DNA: TGTGCCAGTAGTCCGCTACACAAGAACACTGAAGCTTTCTTT
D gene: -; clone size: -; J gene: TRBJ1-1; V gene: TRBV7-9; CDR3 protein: CASRRDNPPWAFF; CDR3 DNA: TGTGCCAGCAGAAGAGACAATCCGCCGTGGGCTTTCTTT
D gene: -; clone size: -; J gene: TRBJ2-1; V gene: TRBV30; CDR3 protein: CAWSLGGGRSHPEFF; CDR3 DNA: TGTGCCTGGAGTTTGGGGGGGGGCAGATCACACCCTGAGTTCTTC
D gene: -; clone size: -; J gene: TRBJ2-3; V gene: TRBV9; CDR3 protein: CASSGMDTQYF; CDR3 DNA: TGTGCCAGCAGCGGGATGGATACGCAGTATTTT
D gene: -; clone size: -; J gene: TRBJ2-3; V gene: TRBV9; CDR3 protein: CASSGMDTQYF; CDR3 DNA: TGTGCCAGCAGCGGAATGGATACGCAGTATTTT
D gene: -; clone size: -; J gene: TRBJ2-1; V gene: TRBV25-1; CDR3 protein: CASSPTPQAPEGYNEQFF; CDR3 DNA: TGTGCCAGCAGTCCCACACCCCAGGCCCCGGAGGGTTACAATGAGCAGTTCTTC
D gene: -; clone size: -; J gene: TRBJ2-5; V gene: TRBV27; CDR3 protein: CASSFRTPGGGETQYF; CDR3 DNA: TGTGCCAGCAGTTTTCGAACGCCCGGAGGGGGAGAGACCCAGTACTTC
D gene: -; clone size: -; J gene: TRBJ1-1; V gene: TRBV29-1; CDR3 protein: CSVAGTREAFF; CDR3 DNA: TGCAGCGTTGCCGGGACACGGGAAGCTTTCTTT
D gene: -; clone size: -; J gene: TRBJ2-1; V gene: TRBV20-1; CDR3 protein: CSARDGWEQFF; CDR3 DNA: TGCAGTGCTAGAGATGGGTGGGAGCAGTTCTTC
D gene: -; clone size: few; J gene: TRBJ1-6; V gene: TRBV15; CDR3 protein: CATSRAGETAPLHF; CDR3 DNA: TGTGCCACCAGCAGGGCAGGAGAGACGGCACCCCTCCACTTT
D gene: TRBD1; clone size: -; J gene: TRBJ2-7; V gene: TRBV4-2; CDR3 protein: CASSQTDRGINNEQYF; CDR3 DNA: TGTGCCAGCAGCCAAACTGACAGGGGGATTAATAACGAGCAGTACTTC
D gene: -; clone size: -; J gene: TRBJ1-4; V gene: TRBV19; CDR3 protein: CASSIGTTIGEKLFF; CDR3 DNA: TGTGCCAGTAGTATAGGGACAACCATAGGGGAAAAACTGTTTTTT
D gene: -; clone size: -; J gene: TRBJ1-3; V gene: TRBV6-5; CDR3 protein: CASGREGPRNTIYF; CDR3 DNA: TGTGCCAGCGGGAGGGAGGGTCCGAGAAACACCATATATTTT
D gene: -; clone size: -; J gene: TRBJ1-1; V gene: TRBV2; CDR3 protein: CASRLDPEAFF; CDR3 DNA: TGTGCCAGCAGGTTAGACCCTGAAGCTTTCTTT
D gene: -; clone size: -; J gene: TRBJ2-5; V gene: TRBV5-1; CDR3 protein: CASSLVGSGGAVETQYF; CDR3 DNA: TGCGCCAGCAGCTTGGTGGGGTCCGGGGGCGCGGTGGAGACCCAGTACTTC
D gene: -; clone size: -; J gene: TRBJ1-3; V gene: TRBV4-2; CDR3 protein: CASSQDGSSGNTIYF; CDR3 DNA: TGTGCCAGCAGCCAAGATGGTAGCAGTGGAAACACCATATATTTT